The 22 T cell receptor beta chains presented below share a single source sample, sequenced in a study of OX40 agonist ivuxolimab in advanced cancers. The method was immunoSEQ multiplex PCR; TCRdb's version includes in-frame clones alone and lacks a portion of them. The sample has more than 80,000 clones, around 88% seen once. The specimen comprised CD4+ or CD8+ T cells sorted from blood, sampled in a trial of the OX40 agonist ivuxolimab. Every receptor here comes from an adult with an advanced solid tumor such as melanoma, head and neck, liver or kidney cancer.

The chain joins TRBV4-3 to TRBJ1-3; D is possibly TRBD1 (5 bases). The V gene's germline CDR1 is LGHNA and CDR2 YSLEER. Trimming pared 4 bases from V and 7 bases from J, leaving 17 bases between. The CDR3 contains 15 residues. The CDR3: CASSPSQGWDNTIYF. CDR3 coding DNA: TGCGCCAGCAGCCCGTCGCAGGGTTGGGACAACACCATATATTTT.

This chain connects TRBV5-1 to TRBJ1-4; 9 positions agree with TRBD1. The junction had 4 bases not matched to a gene; V was cut back by 4 bases and J by 3 bases. The germline gives CDR1 SGHRS, CDR2 YFSETQ. This CDR3 spans 15 amino acids. CDR3 DNA: TGCGCCAGCAGCCAAACAGGGGGCTCTAATGAAAAACTGTTTTTT. Translated, it gives CASSQTGGSNEKLFF.

V usage is TRBV5-4 and J usage is TRBJ2-3, with TRBD1 matching 9 bases. J gave up 3 bases and V 4 bases, and 12 bases lay outside the gene matches. CDR3 length equals 17 residues. The germline gives CDR1 SGHNT, CDR2 YYREEE (reference sequence). CDR3 sequence: CASSEPPGQGLTDTQYF. The CDR3 DNA reads TGTGCCAGCAGCGAGCCTCCGGGACAGGGCCTAACAGATACGCAGTATTTT.

The rearrangement uses TRBV7-2 and TRBJ1-2; perhaps TRBD1 as D (5 bases). Trimming took off 5 bases at V and 7 bases at J, with 17 bases between the two ends. The CDR3 runs 14 residues. Per germline, CDR1 SGHTA and CDR2 FQGNSA. This CDR3 is CASSLATVGGGYTF. In DNA, the CDR3 is TGTGCCAGCAGCCTCGCCACAGTTGGGGGTGGCTACACCTTC.

V and J are TRBV27 and TRBJ2-7, with no clear D. CDR3 length: 13 amino acids. The germline CDR1 and CDR2 sequences are MNHEY and SMNVEV (reference sequence). Trimming cost V 5 bases and J 12 bases, with 20 bases left between them. CDR3 bases: TGTGCCAGCAGTCCTCAATTAGTAGCTTTCCCGTACTTC. The encoded protein is CASSPQLVAFPYF.

The table lists this clone with a few counts. V and J are TRBV7-2 and TRBJ2-5; 14 nucleotides agree with TRBD2. This CDR3 contains 18 residues. The germline CDR1 and CDR2 sequences are SGHTA and FQGNSA. V shed 2 bases and J 5 bases; nucleotides not matched to a gene: 10. The CDR3: CASSLRTSGGIKWETQYF. Written as DNA, the CDR3 is TGTGCCAGCAGCTTAAGGACTAGCGGGGGGATCAAATGGGAGACCCAGTACTTC. Combining the CDR3 with reference TRBV7-2 and TRBJ2-5 gives the whole variable domain GAGVSQSPSNKVTEKGKDVELRCDPISGHTALYWYRQSLGQGLEFLIYFQGNSAPDKSGLPSDRFSAERTGGSVSTLTIQRTQQEDSAVYLCASSLRTSGGIKWETQYFGPGTRLLVL.

The chain recombines TRBV5-1 with TRBJ1-1; D perhaps matches TRBD1 (5 bases). The length of the CDR3 is 13 residues. Germline assignment: CDR1 SGHRS and CDR2 YFSETQ. The V end was cut by 5 bases, the J end by 7 bases, with 15 bases between. As DNA, the CDR3 is TGCGCCAGCAGACGGGGCGCTTTCGATGAAGCTTTCTTT. Amino acid sequence: CASRRGAFDEAFF.

The gene calls are TRBV11-2 and TRBJ1-2; TRBD1 matches 8 bases. Looked up from germline, CDR1 is SGHAT and CDR2 is FQNNGV. This CDR3 has 15 residues. V lost 5 bases to trimming and J lost 5 bases; unmatched junction nucleotides: 10. The CDR3 reads CASSPTGTGPYGYTF. The DNA of the CDR3 is TGTGCCAGCAGCCCTACCGGGACAGGACCATATGGCTACACCTTC.

V gene TRBV6-6 combines with J gene TRBJ1-3; D is ambiguous. The CDR3 consists of 16 residues. Germline values: CDR1 MNHNY, CDR2 SVGAGI (reference sequence). Trimming shortened V by 0 bases and J by 4 bases, and 13 bases separated the two germline ends. The CDR3 nucleotides read TGTGCCAGCAGTTACTCGACGGGAGGGTCAGGAAACACCATATATTTT. It translates to CASSYSTGGSGNTIYF.

The chain's CDR3 is CASSVSGGGNQPQHF. The CDR3 coding sequence is TGTGCCAGCAGTGTATCAGGGGGCGGAAATCAGCCCCAGCATTTT. The chain employs TRBV6-1 and TRBJ1-5; 8 nucleotides match TRBD1. Germline CDR1 reads MNHNS; CDR2 reads SASEGT. The CDR3 totals 15 residues. Unmatched junction bases numbered 6, after V lost 4 bases and J lost 4 bases.

The chain employs TRBV14 and TRBJ2-3; D remains ambiguous. This CDR3 spans 12 amino acids. Per germline, CDR1 SGHDN and CDR2 FVKESK. Trimming stripped 1 base from V and 6 bases from J, with 5 bases between. The CDR3 spells CASSQVWDTQYF. CDR3 in DNA: TGTGCCAGCAGCCAAGTTTGGGATACGCAGTATTTT.

V usage is TRBV27 and J usage is TRBJ2-7; TRBD2 is a possible D gene (6 bases). From germline, CDR1 is MNHEY and CDR2 SMNVEV (reference sequence). Trimming removed 2 bases at V and 7 bases at J, with 15 bases between. This CDR3 contains 14 residues. This CDR3 reads CASSLGGTPREQYF. CDR3 bases: TGTGCCAGCAGTTTAGGAGGGACGCCGAGAGAGCAGTACTTC.

This clone was detected only a few times. J is TRBJ1-1 and V is TRBV5-4; possibly TRBD1 for D (5 bases). The V end lost 3 bases, the J end lost 0 bases, and 6 bases lay between the germline ends. This CDR3 has 13 amino acids. Germline CDR1 is SGHNT and CDR2 is YYREEE (reference sequence). CDR3 region: CASSSTVNTEAFF. The CDR3 DNA follows: TGTGCCAGCAGCTCGACAGTGAACACTGAAGCTTTCTTT.

The rearrangement links TRBV7-9 to TRBJ1-6; TRBD1 might be the D (6 bases). The CDR3 is 14 residues long. The V end was cut by 2 bases, the J end by 6 bases, with 8 bases between. Germline CDR1 and CDR2: SEHNR and FQNEAQ (reference sequence). CDR3 loop: CASSLRTANSPLHF. Here the CDR3 DNA reads TGTGCCAGCAGCTTAAGGACAGCTAATTCACCCCTCCACTTT. Supplemented by reference TRBV7-9 and TRBJ1-6, the full variable domain reads DTGVSQNPRHKITKRGQNVTFRCDPISEHNRLYWYRQTLGQGPEFLTYFQNEAQLEKSRLLSDRFSAERPKGSFSTLEIQRTEQGDSAMYLCASSLRTANSPLHFGNGTRLTVT.

The J gene is TRBJ2-7, the V gene TRBV7-2; no reliable D call. This CDR3 region has 14 residues. Looked up from germline, CDR1 is SGHTA and CDR2 is FQGNSA. V was trimmed by 2 bases and J by 5 bases, leaving 13 bases between them. CDR3 bases: TGTGCCAGCAGCTTACGTCAGCCCCCTCACGAGCAGTACTTC. As protein: CASSLRQPPHEQYF.

The rearrangement uses TRBV28 and TRBJ1-5; TRBD1 matches 7 bases. Germline V gene lookup returns CDR1 MDHEN and CDR2 SYDVKM. The CDR3 loop spans 18 amino acids. The trim removed 3 bases at V and 0 bases at J, leaving 11 bases unmatched. The CDR3 sequence is CASSLATGTAYSNQPQHF. The CDR3 DNA is TGTGCCAGCAGTTTGGCCACCGGGACAGCATATAGCAATCAGCCCCAGCATTTT.

The chain combines TRBV5-8 with TRBJ1-1, with a possible D match to TRBD1 (6 bases). V was trimmed by 7 bases and J by 5 bases, leaving 18 bases between them. This CDR3 comprises 14 residues. The germline V gene encodes CDR1 SGHTS and CDR2 YDEGEE. The CDR3 sequence is CASGVGGGVTEAFF. The CDR3 DNA sequence: TGTGCCAGCGGCGTGGGAGGGGGGGTGACTGAAGCTTTCTTT.

CDR3 loop: CASSGDRRRGNTIYF. As DNA, the CDR3 is TGTGCCAGCAGTGGGGACAGGCGAAGAGGAAACACCATATATTTT. The rearrangement links TRBV25-1 to TRBJ1-3, with 8 positions matching TRBD1. Germline assignment: CDR1 MGHDK and CDR2 SYGVNS. The CDR3 contains 15 residues. V gave up 4 bases and J gave up 4 bases; unmatched junction bases: 6.

The rearrangement joins TRBV7-2 to TRBJ1-4, with 7 positions matching TRBD1. Unmatched junction bases numbered 3, after V lost 5 bases and J lost 3 bases. This CDR3 comprises 14 residues. From germline, CDR1 is SGHTA and CDR2 FQGNSA. CDR3 coding DNA: TGTGCCAGCAGCGGACAGGTGTCTAATGAAAAACTGTTTTTT. It is translated as CASSGQVSNEKLFF.

The chain carries TRBV7-9 and TRBJ2-3; 7 nucleotides match TRBD2. The CDR3 runs to 16 residues. Per the germline V gene, CDR1 is SEHNR and CDR2 is FQNEAQ (reference sequence). J gave up 5 bases and V 1 base, and 9 bases lay outside the gene matches. CDR3 in DNA: TGTGCCAGCAGCTTAGGGCGGGCGGGAGTGAAAGATACGCAGTATTTT. This translates into CASSLGRAGVKDTQYF.

The chain employs TRBV29-1 and TRBJ1-3; no clear D gene. CDR3 length equals 13 residues. With 6 bases removed from V and 0 bases from J, the gap between germline ends came to 9 bases. Germline values: CDR1 SQVTM, CDR2 ANQGSEA. CDR3 sequence: CSVAPSSGNTIYF. The CDR3 DNA reads TGCAGCGTGGCCCCCAGCTCTGGAAACACCATATATTTT.

The J gene is TRBJ2-7, the V gene TRBV5-8; D is perhaps TRBD1 (6 bases). Deletions cut 1 base from V and 2 bases from J, with 10 bases between. This CDR3 spans 14 amino acids. CDR1 is SGHTS and CDR2 is YDEGEE in the germline V gene. The CDR3 DNA sequence: TGTGCCAGCAGCTTGCTACAGGGAGCCTACGAGCAGTACTTC. Its protein product is CASSLLQGAYEQYF.